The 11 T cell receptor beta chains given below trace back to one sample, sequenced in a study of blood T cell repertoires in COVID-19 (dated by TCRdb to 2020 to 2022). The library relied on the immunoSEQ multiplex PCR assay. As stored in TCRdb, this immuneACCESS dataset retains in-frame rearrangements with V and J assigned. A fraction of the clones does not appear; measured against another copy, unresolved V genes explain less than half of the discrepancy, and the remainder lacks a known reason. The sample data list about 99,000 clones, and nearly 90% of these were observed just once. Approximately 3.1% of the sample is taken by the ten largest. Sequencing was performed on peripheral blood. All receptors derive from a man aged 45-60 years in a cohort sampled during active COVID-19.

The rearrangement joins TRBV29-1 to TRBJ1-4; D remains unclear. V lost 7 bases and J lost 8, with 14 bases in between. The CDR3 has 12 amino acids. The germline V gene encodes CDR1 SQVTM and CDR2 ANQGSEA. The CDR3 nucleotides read TGCAGCGCCGGGTACCCGGGGGAAAAACTGTTTTTT. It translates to CSAGYPGEKLFF.

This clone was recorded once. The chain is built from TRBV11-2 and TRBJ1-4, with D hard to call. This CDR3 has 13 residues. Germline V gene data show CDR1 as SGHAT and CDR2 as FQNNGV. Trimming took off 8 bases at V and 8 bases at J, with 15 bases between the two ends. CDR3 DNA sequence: TGTGCCAGCGGCGCGGGGTTTAGAGAAAAACTGTTTTTT. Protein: CASGAGFREKLFF.

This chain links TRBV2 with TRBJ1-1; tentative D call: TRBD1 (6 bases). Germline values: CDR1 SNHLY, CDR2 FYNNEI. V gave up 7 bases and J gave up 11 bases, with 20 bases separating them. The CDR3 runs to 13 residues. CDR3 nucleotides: TGTGCCAGCAATACCGGACAGATGCTACAGGCTTTCTTT. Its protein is CASNTGQMLQAFF.

The CDR3 region is CASSYTAGRNSPLHF. In DNA form, the CDR3 reads TGTGCCAGCAGTTACACGGCAGGGAGGAATTCACCCCTCCACTTT. The chain combines TRBV6-5 with TRBJ1-6, with TRBD1 as a possible D gene (5 bases). CDR1 is MNHEY, CDR2 SVGAGI, per germline. V was clipped by 2 bases and J by 7 bases, with 12 bases between them. The CDR3 loop spans 15 amino acids.

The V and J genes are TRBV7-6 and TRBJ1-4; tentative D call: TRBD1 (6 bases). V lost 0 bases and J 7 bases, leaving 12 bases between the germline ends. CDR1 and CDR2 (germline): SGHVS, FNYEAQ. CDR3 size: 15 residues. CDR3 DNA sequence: TGTGCCAGCAGCTTAGCTGGGGTAGGGGGTGAAAAACTGTTTTTT. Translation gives CASSLAGVGGEKLFF. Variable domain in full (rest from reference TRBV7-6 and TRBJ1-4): GAGVSQSPRYKVTKRGQDVALRCDPISGHVSLYWYRQALGQGPEFLTYFNYEAQQDKSGLPNDRFSAERPEGSISTLTIQRTEQRDSAMYRCASSLAGVGGEKLFFGSGTQLSVL.

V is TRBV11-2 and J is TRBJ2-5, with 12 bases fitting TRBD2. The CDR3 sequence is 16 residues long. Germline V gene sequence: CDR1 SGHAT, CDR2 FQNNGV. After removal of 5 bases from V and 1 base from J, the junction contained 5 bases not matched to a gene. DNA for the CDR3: TGTGCCAGCAGCCCCGGGACTAGCGGGCTCCAAGAGACCCAGTACTTC. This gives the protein CASSPGTSGLQETQYF.

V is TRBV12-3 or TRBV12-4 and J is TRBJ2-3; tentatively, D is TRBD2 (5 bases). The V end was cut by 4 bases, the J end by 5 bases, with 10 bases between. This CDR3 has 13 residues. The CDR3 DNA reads TGTGCCAGCAGTTCTAGCCTAGGAGATACGCAGTATTTT. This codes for CASSSSLGDTQYF.

The CDR3: CASSGTSEQYF. CDR3 nucleotides: TGTGCCAGCAGTGGGACATCGGAGCAGTACTTC. The chain recombines TRBV2 with TRBJ2-7; possible D gene TRBD1, 5 bases. The length of the CDR3 is 11 residues. Germline lookup yields CDR1 SNHLY and CDR2 FYNNEI. Trimming shortened V by 4 bases and J by 7 bases, and 8 bases separated the two germline ends.

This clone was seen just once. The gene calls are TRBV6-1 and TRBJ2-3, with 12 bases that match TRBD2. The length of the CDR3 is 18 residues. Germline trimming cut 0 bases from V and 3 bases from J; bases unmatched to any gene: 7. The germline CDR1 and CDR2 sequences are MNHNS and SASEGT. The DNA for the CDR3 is TGTGCCAGCAGTGAAGCCCCTCTAGCGGGGGGGGAGACAGATACGCAGTATTTT. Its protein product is CASSEAPLAGGETDTQYF.

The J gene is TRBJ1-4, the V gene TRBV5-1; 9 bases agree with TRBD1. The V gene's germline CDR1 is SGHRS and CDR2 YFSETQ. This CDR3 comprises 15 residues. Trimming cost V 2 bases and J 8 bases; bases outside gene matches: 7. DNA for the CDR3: TGCGCCAGCAGCTTAGCTGGGACAGGGCCAGAAAAACTGTTTTTT. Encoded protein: CASSLAGTGPEKLFF.

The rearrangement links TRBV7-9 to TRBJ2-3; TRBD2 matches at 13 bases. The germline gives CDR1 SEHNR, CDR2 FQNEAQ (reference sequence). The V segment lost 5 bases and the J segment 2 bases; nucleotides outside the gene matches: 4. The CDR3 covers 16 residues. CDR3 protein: CASSIGTSGATDTQYF. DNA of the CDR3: TGTGCCAGCAGCATTGGGACTAGCGGGGCCACAGATACGCAGTATTTT.